These 7 T cell receptor beta chains were all obtained from the same sample, sequenced in a study of human T cells and chemical hapten exposure. TCRdb ran MiXCR on the RACE reads and lists one entry per CDR3 protein. The sample contains about 35,000 distinct CDR3 sequences, 12% of which appear only once. The time point denotes: pre-sensitization, week 0. The treatment here: therapeutic diphenylcyclopropenone sensitization with weekly scalp DPC. Total RNA was isolated from whole blood that had not been fractionated. Sequenced here: whole blood, sampled in connection with sensitization to the hapten diphenylcyclopropenone (DPC). The source is a woman in her thirties or forties with alopecia areata. Some clones in this sample may be carry-over from other donors' samples.

The rearrangement joins TRBV19 to TRBJ2-3; D remains ambiguous. This CDR3 is built from 14 residues. V was clipped by 6 bases and J by 1 base, with 11 bases between them. The V gene's germline CDR1 is LNHDA and CDR2 SQIVND (reference sequence). The DNA for the CDR3 is TGTGCCAGTAGCTTTCGGTTGGGCACAGATACGCAGTATTTT. As protein: CASSFRLGTDTQYF.

This clonotype was recorded many times. This sequence joins TRBV5-8 and TRBJ2-3; no reliable D call. V lost 0 bases to trimming and J lost 10 bases, with 18 bases between them. Germline loops: CDR1 SGHTS, CDR2 YDEGEE. This CDR3 comprises 15 residues. The DNA of the CDR3 is TGTGCCAGCAGCTTGGCGGGTGTCCTACACTCGGCGCAGTATTTT. It codes for CASSLAGVLHSAQYF.

This clonotype was recorded once. The CDR3 sequence: CASSQSVGTSYEQYF. DNA for the CDR3: TGCGCCAGCAGCCAGAGTGTCGGGACTTCCTACGAGCAGTACTTC. The chain employs TRBV4-3 and TRBJ2-7, with D possibly matching TRBD2 (6 bases). From germline, CDR1 is LGHNA and CDR2 YSLEER. The CDR3 consists of 15 residues. V lost 3 bases and J lost 1, with 13 bases in between.

This clonotype was seen repeatedly, ten times or more. CDR3 DNA: TGTGCCAGCAGTTTACGGCGGGACCCCCAAGAGACCCAGTACTTC. Translation: CASSLRRDPQETQYF. The chain uses TRBV12-3 or TRBV12-4 and TRBJ2-5; D is possibly TRBD2 (6 bases). V was shortened by 2 bases and J by 1 base, with 11 bases between the two germline ends. The CDR3 length is 15 residues.

This clonotype occurred many times. This sequence joins TRBV12-3 or TRBV12-4 and TRBJ2-1, with D perhaps TRBD2 (6 bases). The CDR3 is 14 residues long. Between the trimmed V and J ends, which lost 6 bases and 8 bases, there was a span of 17 bases. CDR3 sequence: CASRLAHTRDEQFF. In nucleotides, the CDR3 is TGTGCCAGCAGACTAGCCCACACCCGCGATGAGCAGTTCTTC.

This clonotype was detected many times. This sequence joins TRBV5-1 and TRBJ1-1; 10 nucleotides align to TRBD1. CDR1 is SGHRS and CDR2 is YFSETQ in the germline V gene. This CDR3 region has 14 residues. V was clipped by 6 bases and J by 5 bases; unmatched bases: 7. The CDR3 nucleotides are TGCGCCAGCACCCCGGGACAGGGGTGGACTGAAGCTTTCTTT. As protein: CASTPGQGWTEAFF.

This clonotype was picked up many times. The V call is TRBV29-1, the J call TRBJ1-1, with unresolved D. The CDR3 length is 12 residues. Trimming removed 5 bases from V and 0 bases from J, with 7 bases in between. Germline CDR1 is SQVTM and CDR2 is ANQGSEA. This CDR3 is CSVTRLNTEAFF. In DNA form, the CDR3 reads TGCAGCGTTACTCGATTGAACACTGAAGCTTTCTTT.